Here is one T cell receptor (beta chain) with its context. Trimming cost V 4 bases and J 3 bases, with 13 bases left between them. The CDR3 is 14 amino acids. CDR1 and CDR2 (germline): SGHDT, YYEEEE. Primed by a sample-barcoded 5' primer and a J-beta primer mix, a second PCR proceeded for about 7 to 12 cycles. Using its own MiXCR run on the 5' RACE reads, TCRdb lists one record per CDR3 protein. The sample carries around 1.5 million distinct CDR3 sequences, 40% to 50% recorded once. The source of the sample is a study of blood T cells in healthy people across ages. The sequenced sample was blood. J is TRBJ1-2 and V is TRBV5-6, with a possible D match to TRBD1 (6 bases). This clonotype was obtained from a woman aged 18-29 years in good health. The DNA of the CDR3 is TGTGCCAGCAGCGGGGGCATATGGGACTATGGCTACACCTTC. Translated, it gives CASSGGIWDYGYTF.